This T cell receptor beta chain was profiled in a study of blood T cells in healthy people across ages. With a J-beta primer mix and a sample-barcoded 5' primer, a second PCR ran about 6 to 11 cycles. One entry per CDR3 protein results from TCRdb running MiXCR on the 5' RACE reads. The repertoire holds roughly 800,000 distinct CDR3 sequences, with 55% to 70% as singletons. This clonotype was counted only a few times. J was trimmed by 8 bases and V by 5 bases; bases with no gene match: 7. The CDR3 length is 14 residues. CDR1 is SEHNR and CDR2 is FQNEAQ in the germline V gene (reference sequence). The sample comprised blood. This receptor was taken from a man between 25 and 39 years old in good health. The rearrangement links TRBV7-9 to TRBJ1-2, with 11 nucleotides matching TRBD1. CDR3 bases: TGTGCCAGCAGCCCAGGACAGGGGGCGCGGGGCTACACCTTC. As protein: CASSPGQGARGYTF.